This TCR beta chain came from a study of control samples from healthy donors and cancer patients. Assay used: immunoSEQ multiplex PCR; TCRdb lists only in-frame clones, some missing. The sample shows 50,000 to 70,000 clones, around 90% of them seen only once. The germline V gene has CDR1 SGHNT and CDR2 YENEEA. V gave up 5 bases and J gave up 6 bases, with 9 bases separating them. The CDR3 consists of 12 residues. Sequenced sample: blood. The chain recombines TRBV11-3 with TRBJ2-3; the D is unclear. The clonotype comes from a man aged 50 to 59 in good health. CDR3 in amino acids: CASSLNLDTQYF. DNA for the CDR3: TGTGCCAGCAGCCTTAACCTTGATACGCAGTATTTT.